A selection of T cell receptor beta chains follows, all from one sample in a study of blood T cell repertoires in COVID-19. Sequencing was performed with immunoSEQ multiplex PCR; in TCRdb, only in-frame clones are kept and a portion is missing. The data contain about 170,000 clones, 70% to 85% of them singletons. Sequencing was carried out using peripheral blood. The receptors shown here come from a man between 60 and 70 years old who had recovered from COVID-19. The CDR3 runs from the conserved cysteine through the conserved F or W.

j_call cdr3_length v_call cdr3_aa
TRBJ2-3 15 TRBV5-1 CASSPRTSDTDTQYF
TRBJ1-1 15 TRBV6-5 CASSHWTGGRLEAFF
TRBJ1-2 14 TRBV19 CASSNHPTGYGYTF
TRBJ2-7 15 TRBV3-1/TRBV3-2 CASSPRLAAGYEQYF
TRBJ2-6 15 TRBV6-5 CASSWRRSGANVLTF
TRBJ2-7 14 TRBV10-3 CAIIGGASSYEQYF
TRBJ2-3 11 TRBV25-1 CASRETDTQYF
TRBJ2-1 16 TRBV2 CASSGRWGQAYNEQFF
TRBJ1-1 14 TRBV4-1 CASSQQTGGRKAFF
TRBJ2-7 13 TRBV29-1 CSGGGTGSQEQYF
TRBJ1-2 14 TRBV27 CASGSHRANYGYTF
TRBJ1-3 14 TRBV23-1 CASSHADRGHTIYF
TRBJ1-1 12 TRBV30 CAWARTNTEAFF
TRBJ2-2 15 TRBV29-1 CSVDSGQGDTGELFF
TRBJ2-7 14 TRBV7-3 CASSFTSDSYEQYF
TRBJ2-7 13 TRBV6-5 CASGRQGASEQYF
TRBJ2-3 14 TRBV29-1 CSVRQALGTDTQYF
TRBJ2-7 15 TRBV9 CASSVSEGGGYEQYF
TRBJ2-7 14 TRBV9 CASSVAPSLPEQYF
TRBJ2-7 14 TRBV7-2 CASRSSDRPYEQYF
TRBJ1-5 14 TRBV2 CASSERGAGQPQHF
TRBJ1-5 15 TRBV6-5 CASSRHHSGDQPQHF
TRBJ1-1 13 TRBV6-5 CASRGHSNTEAFF
TRBJ1-6 14 TRBV2 CASSLQGDNSPLHF
TRBJ2-1 16 TRBV11-2 CASSLSGGPLYNEQFF
TRBJ1-1 13 TRBV9 CASSPRGGTEAFF
TRBJ1-1 14 TRBV7-3 CASSLMAGDTEAFF
TRBJ2-1 17 TRBV28 CASSLSLWGVSYNEQFF
TRBJ2-2 17 TRBV2 CASSEYGTGGGTGELFF
TRBJ2-3 16 TRBV7-2 CASRPTGLLLITPQYF
TRBJ2-7 15 TRBV30 CAWSPTSGGTYEQYF
TRBJ2-1 14 TRBV2 CASGPAGVARTQFF
TRBJ1-5 15 TRBV2 CASSVHQDSNQPQHF
TRBJ1-2 15 TRBV19 CASSPGRKGVDGYTF
TRBJ2-6 16 TRBV4-1 CASSQNRGSGANVLTF
TRBJ1-5 18 TRBV30 CAWSPFGLLLGGNQPQHF
TRBJ2-4 16 TRBV5-5 CASSLTEGQGKNIQYF
TRBJ1-1 16 TRBV5-1 CASSLKVPAGNTEAFF
TRBJ2-3 14 TRBV29-1 CSVSGASRTDTQYF
TRBJ2-5 14 TRBV4-2 CASRRDRTQETQYF
TRBJ1-5 20 TRBV7-8 CASSLDPNGQGALSDQPQHF
TRBJ1-5 13 TRBV19 CASSVRSNQPQHF
TRBJ1-1 16 TRBV5-8 CASSLAQGREDTEAFF
TRBJ2-1 16 TRBV19 CASSSDGSGDYNEQFF
TRBJ2-1 16 TRBV7-8 CASSLVLAGEVNEQFF
TRBJ2-5 15 TRBV9 CASSVGGGILETQYF